Listed here are 27 T cell receptor beta chains from one sample, sequenced in a study of T cells of healthy individuals. TCRdb analysed the 5' RACE reads with MiXCR anew, one entry per CDR3 protein. Of around 63,000 distinct CDR3 sequences in the sample, roughly 15% are singletons; the top ten hold approximately 4.8%. These receptors came from a human donor in good health.

This clonotype has at least ten counts. The J gene is TRBJ2-3, the V gene TRBV7-9; TRBD1 agrees at 7 bases. CDR1 is SEHNR, CDR2 FQNEAQ, per germline (reference sequence). The CDR3 is made up of 15 amino acids. The ends lost 5 bases at V and 4 bases at J; junction bases unmatched: 9. The CDR3 sequence is CASSENRGIADTQYF. In nucleotides, the CDR3 is TGTGCCAGCAGCGAGAACAGGGGAATAGCAGATACGCAGTATTTT.

The gene calls are TRBV5-6 and TRBJ2-3; D is unclear. Germline values: CDR1 SGHDT, CDR2 YYEEEE. The V end lost 3 bases, the J end lost 2 bases, and 16 bases lay between the germline ends. The CDR3 has 16 amino acids. The CDR3 region has the DNA TGTGCCAGCAGCTATCCTACAGCCAGTAACACAGATACGCAGTATTTT. Translated: CASSYPTASNTDTQYF. Drawing the rest from reference TRBV5-6 and TRBJ2-3, the complete variable domain is DAGVTQSPTHLIKTRGQQVTLRCSPKSGHDTVSWYQQALGQGPQFIFQYYEEEERQRGNFPDRFSGHQFPNYSSELNVNALLLGDSALYLCASSYPTASNTDTQYFGPGTRLTVL.

This clonotype was seen at least ten times. The V gene is TRBV27, the J gene TRBJ2-4; D remains ambiguous. The germline CDR1 and CDR2 sequences are MNHEY and SMNVEV (reference sequence). CDR3 size: 13 residues. With 4 bases removed from V and 8 bases from J, the gap between germline ends came to 12 bases. The CDR3 sequence is CASSWGPSDIQYF. The CDR3 region has the DNA TGTGCCAGCAGTTGGGGTCCGAGTGACATTCAGTACTTC.

This clonotype was counted ten times or more. The chain recombines TRBV5-5 with TRBJ1-3; unclear D gene. Trimming removed 4 bases at V and 0 bases at J, with 8 bases between. CDR3 size: 14 residues. CDR1 and CDR2 from the germline V gene are SGHKS and YYEKEE (reference sequence). This CDR3 reads CASSGLLSGNTIYF. CDR3 coding DNA: TGTGCCAGCAGCGGTCTCCTCTCTGGAAACACCATATATTTT.

In its sample, this clonotype was seen many times. The J gene is TRBJ2-5, the V gene TRBV6-1, with D possibly TRBD2 on 5 matching bases. This CDR3 region has 13 residues. Germline CDR1 and CDR2: MNHNS and SASEGT. Trimming stripped 5 bases from V and 2 bases from J, with 9 bases between. The CDR3 loop reads CASSRRTQETQYF. As DNA, the CDR3 is TGTGCCAGCAGTCGACGGACTCAAGAGACCCAGTACTTC.

There are a few counts of this clonotype. The chain joins TRBV12-3 or TRBV12-4 to TRBJ1-5, with D unclear. The CDR3 spans 14 residues. Between the trimmed V and J ends, which lost 8 bases and 0 bases, there was a span of 11 bases. The CDR3 here is CASSSADSNQPQHF. The CDR3 DNA follows: TGTGCCAGCTCTTCGGCAGATAGCAATCAGCCCCAGCATTTT.

This clonotype showed up many times. J is TRBJ2-7 and V is TRBV6-6; TRBD2 is a possible D gene (6 bases). The length of the CDR3 is 13 residues. The germline CDR1 and CDR2 sequences are MNHNY and SVGAGI (reference sequence). V gave up 10 bases and J gave up 6 bases, with 19 bases separating them. CDR3 protein: CATEGGNTGEQYF. The CDR3 DNA reads as TGTGCCACGGAAGGAGGGAATACTGGCGAGCAGTACTTC.

This clonotype was counted a few times. J is TRBJ1-1 and V is TRBV28; D unclear. The germline CDR1 and CDR2 sequences are MDHEN and SYDVKM. V lost 6 bases and J lost 0, with 11 bases in between. The CDR3 runs to 14 residues. The chain's CDR3 is CASSVSSMNTEAFF. Written as DNA, the CDR3 is TGTGCCAGCAGCGTCAGTTCCATGAACACTGAAGCTTTCTTT.

This clonotype has at least ten counts. The V call is TRBV30, the J call TRBJ1-3; D gene ambiguous. Germline values: CDR1 GTSNPN, CDR2 SVGIG (reference sequence). The length of the CDR3 is 14 residues. V was cut by 3 bases and J by 1 base, with 10 bases left in between. CDR3 sequence (DNA): TGTGCCTGGAGCCATGCGACATCTGGAAACACCATATATTTT. Translation gives CAWSHATSGNTIYF.

This clonotype occurred many times. The V and J genes are TRBV29-1 and TRBJ2-3, with 8 positions matching TRBD2. Germline values: CDR1 SQVTM, CDR2 ANQGSEA. The CDR3 runs 13 residues. J gave up 6 bases and V 3 bases, and 5 bases lay outside the gene matches. CDR3 region: CSVDSSGKDTQYF. Here the CDR3 DNA reads TGCAGCGTTGACAGTAGCGGGAAGGATACGCAGTATTTT.

This clonotype was detected ten times or more. The chain has TRBV2 and TRBJ2-7; weak D call: TRBD2 (6 bases). The ends were cut back, 4 bases at V and 4 bases at J, with 14 bases in the middle. Germline CDR1 is SNHLY and CDR2 is FYNNEI. The CDR3 is 14 amino acids. In DNA, the CDR3 is TGTGCCAGCAGTGGGACTCAAGGAGGGTACGAGCAGTACTTC. Translating gives CASSGTQGGYEQYF.

The table lists this clonotype with a few counts. V and J are TRBV2 and TRBJ1-4; D unclear. Germline-derived CDR1 and CDR2 are SNHLY and FYNNEI. The CDR3 length is 14 residues. Trimming took 4 bases from V and 4 from J, leaving 10 bases between them. In DNA form, the CDR3 reads TGTGCCAGCAGTGGAATAGGGAATAATGAAAAACTGTTTTTT. Protein product: CASSGIGNNEKLFF. Supplemented by reference TRBV2 and TRBJ1-4, the full variable domain reads EPEVTQTPSHQVTQMGQEVILRCVPISNHLYFYWYRQILGQKVEFLVSFYNNEISEKSEIFDDQFSVERPDGSNFTLKIRSTKLEDSAMYFCASSGIGNNEKLFFGSGTQLSVL.

By share, this clonotype counts as medium-sized. The chain links TRBV6-4 to TRBJ2-2; D call uncertain. The CDR3 runs to 13 residues. CDR1 is MRHNA and CDR2 is SNTAGT in the germline V gene. Trimming pared 0 bases from V and 5 bases from J, leaving 4 bases between. The CDR3 sequence is CASSDSETGELFF. The CDR3 bases are TGTGCCAGCAGTGACTCTGAGACCGGGGAGCTGTTTTTT.

This clonotype was seen only a few times. The chain combines TRBV27 with TRBJ1-5; TRBD1 might be the D (5 bases). CDR3 length equals 13 residues. The V end lost 9 bases, the J end lost 2 bases, and 11 bases lay between the germline ends. Germline CDR1 is MNHEY and CDR2 is SMNVEV (reference sequence). CDR3: CARGPGGNQPQHF. The CDR3 DNA reads as TGTGCCAGGGGGCCCGGGGGCAATCAGCCCCAGCATTTT.

J is TRBJ2-1 and V is TRBV7-2; 9 positions match TRBD2. The CDR3 contains 12 residues. Trimming removed 6 bases from V and 9 bases from J; junction bases left unmatched: 3. Germline CDR1 SGHTA, CDR2 FQGNSA. The CDR3 DNA reads as TGTGCCAGCAGATTTAGCGGGGGTGAGCAGTTCTTC. It is translated as CASRFSGGEQFF.

This clonotype showed up many times. V usage is TRBV29-1 and J usage is TRBJ1-6; possible D gene TRBD1, 6 bases. Germline CDR1 is SQVTM and CDR2 is ANQGSEA. CDR3 size: 14 residues. Deletions cut 5 bases from V and 6 bases from J, with 14 bases between. CDR3 sequence reads: CSVRGTALNSPLHF. The DNA of the CDR3 is TGCAGCGTTAGGGGGACGGCTCTTAATTCACCCCTCCACTTT.

V and J are TRBV5-1 and TRBJ2-7, with TRBD2 matching over 9 bases. From germline, CDR1 is SGHRS and CDR2 YFSETQ. This CDR3 comprises 15 residues. The V segment lost 2 bases and the J segment 3 bases; nucleotides outside the gene matches: 6. CDR3 in amino acids: CASSLMPSGVYEQYF. The DNA for the CDR3 is TGCGCCAGCAGCTTAATGCCTAGCGGGGTCTACGAGCAGTACTTC.

The sample holds a few counts of this clonotype. The CDR3 nucleotides read TGTGCCAGCAGGACCACGGGGAGCTCCTACAATGAGCAGTTCTTC. Translated, it gives CASRTTGSSYNEQFF. The genes are TRBV12-3 or TRBV12-4 and TRBJ2-1, with D possibly TRBD2 on 5 matching bases. Trimming shortened V by 6 bases and J by 0 bases, and 12 bases separated the two germline ends. The CDR3 runs 15 residues.

V and J are TRBV28 and TRBJ1-1; 8 nucleotides match TRBD1. Germline CDR1 MDHEN, CDR2 SYDVKM. J gave up 5 bases and V 4 bases, and 3 bases lay outside the gene matches. The CDR3 has 13 amino acids. The CDR3 nucleotides read TGTGCCAGCAGTTCGACAGGGGTGACTGAAGCTTTCTTT. Amino acids: CASSSTGVTEAFF.

The rearrangement joins TRBV28 to TRBJ2-7, with 9 bases identical to TRBD1. Looked up from germline, CDR1 is MDHEN and CDR2 is SYDVKM. The V segment lost 8 bases and the J segment 7 bases; nucleotides outside the gene matches: 6. This CDR3 has 12 amino acids. The CDR3: CASRDRAGEQYF. The CDR3 nucleotides are TGTGCCAGCCGGGACAGGGCGGGGGAGCAGTACTTC. The whole variable domain, filled in from reference TRBV28 and TRBJ2-7, reads DVKVTQSSRYLVKRTGEKVFLECVQDMDHENMFWYRQDPGLGLRLIYFSYDVKMKEKGDIPEGYSVSREKKERFSLILESASTNQTSMYLCASRDRAGEQYFGPGTRLTVT.

This clonotype was seen repeatedly, ten times or more. The V gene is TRBV25-1, the J gene TRBJ2-2; D possibly corresponds to TRBD2 (6 bases). The CDR3 totals 16 residues. Germline V gives CDR1 MGHDK, CDR2 SYGVNS. With 5 bases removed from V and 4 bases from J, the gap between germline ends came to 17 bases. The CDR3 DNA reads as TGTGCCAGCAGTCCAGGTGGCGGGGCGCCCACCGGGGAGCTGTTTTTT. Residues: CASSPGGGAPTGELFF.

The chain joins TRBV4-2 to TRBJ2-3; D is unresolved. The CDR3 is 17 residues long. The V gene lost 1 base and the J gene lost 1 base, with 15 bases spanning the gap. The V gene's germline CDR1 is LGHNA and CDR2 YNFKEQ. The CDR3 sequence: CASSQVLGFSGTDTQYF. The CDR3, as DNA: TGTGCCAGCAGCCAAGTTTTGGGGTTTTCCGGCACAGATACGCAGTATTTT.

This clonotype was seen many times. V usage is TRBV20-1 and J usage is TRBJ1-1; D is possibly TRBD1 (5 bases). The CDR3 is 15 amino acids. Trimming took 6 bases from V and 4 from J, leaving 21 bases between them. Germline V gives CDR1 DFQATT, CDR2 SNEGSKA (reference sequence). Written as DNA, the CDR3 is TGCAGTGCGGACCTCCTGGCTCCTGGGGGCACTGAAGCTTTCTTT. This codes for CSADLLAPGGTEAFF.

The V call is TRBV2, the J call TRBJ1-2, with 7 nucleotides matching TRBD1. V lost 7 bases and J lost 5; bases outside the gene matches: 10. Germline V CDR1 and CDR2: SNHLY, FYNNEI. This CDR3 region has 14 residues. CDR3 protein: CASTFRDREYGYTF. CDR3 coding DNA: TGTGCCAGCACCTTCCGAGACAGGGAATATGGCTACACCTTC.

This clonotype has only a few counts. V and J are TRBV2 and TRBJ2-3; TRBD1 agrees at 7 bases. The V and J ends lost 2 bases and 4 bases, in that order; junction bases with no gene match: 9. The germline V gene has CDR1 SNHLY and CDR2 FYNNEI. There are 16 residues in the CDR3. The CDR3 DNA is TGTGCCAGCAGTGAAATGGCAGGGGGTACCGCAGATACGCAGTATTTT. Translating gives CASSEMAGGTADTQYF.

This clonotype was seen ten or more times. The genes are TRBV7-9 and TRBJ2-7, with D perhaps matching TRBD1 (5 bases). Trimming removed 2 bases from V and 5 bases from J, with 7 bases in between. Germline assignment: CDR1 SEHNR and CDR2 FQNEAQ (reference sequence). The CDR3 loop spans 12 amino acids. The CDR3 loop is CASSLQGNEQYF. In DNA form, the CDR3 reads TGTGCCAGCAGCTTACAGGGTAACGAGCAGTACTTC.

This clonotype was observed many times. The genes are TRBV10-3 and TRBJ1-1, with D maybe TRBD1 (5 bases). CDR3 length: 16 amino acids. The V and J ends lost 7 bases and 4 bases respectively, with 22 bases between them. Germline values: CDR1 ENHRY, CDR2 SYGVKD. This CDR3 is CAIKVEARVNGTEAFF. CDR3 in DNA: TGTGCCATCAAAGTGGAGGCCAGGGTAAACGGCACTGAAGCTTTCTTT.